The 12 T cell receptor beta chains in this list originate from one sample, sequenced in a study of blood T cell repertoires in COVID-19 (dated by TCRdb to 2020 to 2021). The library came from the immunoSEQ multiplex PCR assay. TCRdb took this table from immuneACCESS and kept in-frame rearrangements with V and J called. Such tables lack part of the clones; where checked against another copy, unresolved V genes explain under half of the gap, and the rest is unexplained. For this sample the table gives nearly 250,000 clones, of which about 89% were detected only once. The top ten hold around 1.5% of the sample. Sequenced input: peripheral blood. The receptor set was obtained from an older woman who had recovered from COVID-19.

The J gene is TRBJ2-5, the V gene TRBV5-1, with 7 nucleotides matching TRBD1. The CDR3 contains 22 residues. V was clipped by 4 bases and J by 4 bases; unmatched bases: 31. Looked up from germline, CDR1 is SGHRS and CDR2 is YFSETQ. CDR3 DNA sequence: TGCGCCAGCAGCGGAACACCCCGGGACAGCCTCGCACCAGCGAACCTTCGAGAGACCCAGTACTTC. It yields the protein CASSGTPRDSLAPANLRETQYF.

This chain connects TRBV7-2 to TRBJ2-3; TRBD2 matches 7 bases. Germline V gene lookup returns CDR1 SGHTA and CDR2 FQGNSA. V gave up 2 bases and J gave up 0 bases; unmatched junction bases: 11. The CDR3 extends over 18 amino acids. The DNA of the CDR3 is TGTGCCAGCAGCTTAAGGGAGGGCGGGGGTTTTAGCACAGATACGCAGTATTTT. Its translation: CASSLREGGGFSTDTQYF.

V is TRBV29-1 and J is TRBJ2-2; D unclear. The CDR3 consists of 14 residues. V was shortened by 7 bases and J by 3 bases, with 15 bases between the two germline ends. Germline loops: CDR1 SQVTM, CDR2 ANQGSEA. Here the CDR3 DNA reads TGCAGCGCCCGAGAGAGGCGCGACACCGGGGAGCTGTTTTTT. Residues: CSARERRDTGELFF.

This clone came up many times. J is TRBJ2-2 and V is TRBV7-3; 8 positions agree with TRBD2. Germline trimming cut 5 bases from V and 4 bases from J; bases unmatched to any gene: 6. CDR1 is SGHTA and CDR2 is FQGTGA in the germline V gene. The CDR3 totals 15 residues. The CDR3 sequence: CASSAISGATGELFF. The DNA for the CDR3 is TGTGCCAGCAGCGCTATTAGCGGGGCCACCGGGGAGCTGTTTTTT.

V is TRBV9 and J is TRBJ1-6; TRBD1 matches at 10 bases. Germline trimming cut 2 bases from V and 6 bases from J; bases unmatched to any gene: 2. Germline V gene sequence: CDR1 SGDLS, CDR2 YYNGEE. This CDR3 region has 15 residues. CDR3 sequence: CASSVRDRGNSPLHF. The DNA of the CDR3 is TGTGCCAGCAGCGTCCGGGACAGGGGTAATTCACCCCTCCACTTT. Complete variable domain (other parts from reference TRBV9 and TRBJ1-6): DSGVTQTPKHLITATGQRVTLRCSPRSGDLSVYWYQQSLDQGLQFLIQYYNGEERAKGNILERFSAQQFPDLHSELNLSSLELGDSALYFCASSVRDRGNSPLHFGNGTRLTVT.

The chain uses TRBV5-1 and TRBJ1-5; weak D call: TRBD1 (6 bases). The CDR3 has 14 amino acids. Germline loops: CDR1 SGHRS, CDR2 YFSETQ. Trimming shortened V by 4 bases and J by 7 bases, and 15 bases separated the two germline ends. The CDR3 sequence: CASSRDIAGQPQHF. The CDR3 DNA is TGCGCCAGCAGCCGGGACATAGCCGGGCAGCCCCAGCATTTT.

The V call is TRBV10-2, the J call TRBJ2-1; TRBD1 agrees at 7 bases. Germline CDR1 is WSHSY and CDR2 is SAAADI. V lost 9 bases, J lost 13 bases, and 9 bases stayed unmatched. This CDR3 has 11 amino acids. The CDR3 nucleotides are TGCGCCAGTGGACCAGGGACAGATCAGTTCTTC. Its translation is CASGPGTDQFF.

V is TRBV15 and J is TRBJ2-1; weak D call: TRBD2 (5 bases). The V gene lost 0 bases and the J gene lost 3 bases, with 9 bases spanning the gap. This CDR3 is 15 amino acids long. Germline V gives CDR1 LNHNV, CDR2 YYDKDF (reference sequence). The CDR3 loop reads CATSRDAGNYNEQFF. CDR3 DNA: TGTGCCACCAGCAGAGACGCGGGTAACTACAATGAGCAGTTCTTC.

V and J are TRBV27 and TRBJ1-2; TRBD1 matches at 10 bases. The CDR3 totals 14 residues. V trimming: 6 bases; J trimming: 3 bases; junction bases outside the gene matches: 4. From germline, CDR1 is MNHEY and CDR2 SMNVEV (reference sequence). CDR3: CASRGQGSHYGYTF. The DNA of the CDR3 is TGTGCCAGCAGGGGACAGGGGAGCCACTATGGCTACACCTTC.

This chain connects TRBV25-1 to TRBJ1-3, with D perhaps matching TRBD1 (6 bases). The CDR3 is 16 residues long. Germline loops: CDR1 MGHDK, CDR2 SYGVNS. V gave up 5 bases and J gave up 3 bases, with 17 bases separating them. CDR3 amino acids: CASSSMGGRGGNTIYF. DNA of the CDR3: TGTGCCAGCAGTTCGATGGGGGGGCGCGGTGGAAACACCATATATTTT.

This sequence joins TRBV3-1 (or the pseudogene TRBV3-2) and TRBJ2-5, with 7 nucleotides matching TRBD1. V dropped 3 bases and J dropped 4; count of bases not matched to a gene: 2. This CDR3 is 13 amino acids long. From germline, CDR1 is LGHDT and CDR2 YNNKEL (reference sequence). This CDR3 is CASSQRGPETQYF. The CDR3 DNA sequence: TGTGCCAGCAGCCAGAGGGGGCCAGAGACCCAGTACTTC.

This sequence joins TRBV25-1 and TRBJ2-3, with D perhaps TRBD2 (5 bases). This CDR3 region has 14 residues. Trimming removed 3 bases at V and 0 bases at J, with 7 bases between. The germline CDR1 and CDR2 sequences are MGHDK and SYGVNS. CDR3: CASSDGLSTDTQYF. The CDR3, as DNA: TGTGCCAGCAGTGATGGACTTAGCACAGATACGCAGTATTTT.